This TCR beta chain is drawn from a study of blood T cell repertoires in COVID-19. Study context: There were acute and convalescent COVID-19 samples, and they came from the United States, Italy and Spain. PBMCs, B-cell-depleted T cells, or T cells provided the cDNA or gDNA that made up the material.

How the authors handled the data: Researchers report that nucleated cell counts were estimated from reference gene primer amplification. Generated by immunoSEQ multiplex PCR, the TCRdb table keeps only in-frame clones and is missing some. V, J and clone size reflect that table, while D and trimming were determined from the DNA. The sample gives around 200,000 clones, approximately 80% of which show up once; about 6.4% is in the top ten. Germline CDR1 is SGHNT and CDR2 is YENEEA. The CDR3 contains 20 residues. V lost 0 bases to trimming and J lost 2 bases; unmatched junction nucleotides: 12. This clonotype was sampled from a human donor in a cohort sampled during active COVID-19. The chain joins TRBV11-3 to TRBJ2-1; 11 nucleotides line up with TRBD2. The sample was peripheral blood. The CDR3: CASSLEWASGGRGPYNEQFF. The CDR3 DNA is TGTGCCAGCAGCTTAGAGTGGGCTAGCGGGGGGCGAGGACCCTACAATGAGCAGTTCTTC.